This T cell receptor beta chain was sequenced during a study of blood T cell repertoires in COVID-19. This table comes from immunoSEQ multiplex PCR, and its TCRdb copy is limited to in-frame clones, with some not included. Among about 36,000 clones, about nine tenths were seen once, and the ten largest hold 4% to 6%. Germline CDR1 and CDR2: SGHTA and FQGNSA. V was clipped by 1 base and J by 1 base; unmatched bases: 4. The CDR3 has 15 amino acids. The specimen sequenced was peripheral blood. The chain links TRBV7-2 to TRBJ2-7, with 7 nucleotides matching TRBD1. The sequence was collected from a human donor in a cohort sampled during active COVID-19. DNA of the CDR3: TGTGCCAGCAGCTTAGAACAGGGGATTTCCTACGAGCAGTACTTC. Its translation is CASSLEQGISYEQYF.